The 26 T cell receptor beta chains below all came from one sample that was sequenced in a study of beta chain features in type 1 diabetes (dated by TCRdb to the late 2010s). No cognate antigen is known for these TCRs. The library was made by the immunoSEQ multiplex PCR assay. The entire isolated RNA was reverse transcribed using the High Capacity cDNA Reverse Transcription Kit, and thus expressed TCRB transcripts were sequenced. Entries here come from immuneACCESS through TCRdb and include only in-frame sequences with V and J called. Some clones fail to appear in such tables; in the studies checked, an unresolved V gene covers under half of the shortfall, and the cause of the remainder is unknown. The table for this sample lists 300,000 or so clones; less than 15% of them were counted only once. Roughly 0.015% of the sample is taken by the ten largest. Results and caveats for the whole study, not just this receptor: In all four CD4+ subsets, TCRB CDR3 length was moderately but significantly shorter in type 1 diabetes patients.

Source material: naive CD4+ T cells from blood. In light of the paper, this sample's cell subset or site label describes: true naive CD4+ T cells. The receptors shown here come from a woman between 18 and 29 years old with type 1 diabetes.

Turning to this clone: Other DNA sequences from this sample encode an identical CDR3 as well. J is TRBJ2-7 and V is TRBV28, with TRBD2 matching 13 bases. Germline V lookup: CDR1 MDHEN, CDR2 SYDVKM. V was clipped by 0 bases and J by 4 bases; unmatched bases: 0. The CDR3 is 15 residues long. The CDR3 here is CASSLWTSGRYEQYF. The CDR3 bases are TGTGCCAGCAGTTTATGGACTAGCGGGAGGTACGAGCAGTACTTC.

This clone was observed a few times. CDR3 in amino acids: CASSMGLAGEEQYV. CDR3 DNA: TGTGCCAGCAGCATGGGACTAGCGGGAGAGGAACAGTACGTC. The chain carries TRBV5-4 and TRBJ2-7; 14 bases align to TRBD2. Germline-derived CDR1 and CDR2 are SGHNT and YYREEE (reference sequence). Germline trimming cut 4 bases from V and 10 bases from J; bases unmatched to any gene: 7. The CDR3 is 14 residues long.

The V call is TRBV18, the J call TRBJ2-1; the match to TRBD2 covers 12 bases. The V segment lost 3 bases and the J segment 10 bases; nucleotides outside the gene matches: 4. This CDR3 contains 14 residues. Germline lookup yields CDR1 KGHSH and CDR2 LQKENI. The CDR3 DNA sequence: TGTGCCAGCTCACCGGGGACTAGCGGGCTCGAGCAGTTCTTC. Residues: CASSPGTSGLEQFF.

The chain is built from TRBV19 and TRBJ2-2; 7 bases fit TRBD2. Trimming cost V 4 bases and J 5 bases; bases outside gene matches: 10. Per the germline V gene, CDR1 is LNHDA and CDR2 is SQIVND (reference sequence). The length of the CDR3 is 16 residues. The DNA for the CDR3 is TGTGCCAGTAGTACTCGGCGAGGGAGGGGAACCGGGGAGCTGTTTTTT. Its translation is CASSTRRGRGTGELFF.

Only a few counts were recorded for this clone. CDR3 amino acids: CAWTQGSQETQYF. As DNA, the CDR3 is TGTGCCTGGACTCAGGGATCGCAAGAGACCCAGTACTTC. This chain uses TRBV30 with TRBJ2-5; weak D call: TRBD1 (5 bases). The germline gives CDR1 GTSNPN, CDR2 SVGIG (reference sequence). Trimming removed 4 bases at V and 2 bases at J, with 11 bases between. This CDR3 is built from 13 residues.

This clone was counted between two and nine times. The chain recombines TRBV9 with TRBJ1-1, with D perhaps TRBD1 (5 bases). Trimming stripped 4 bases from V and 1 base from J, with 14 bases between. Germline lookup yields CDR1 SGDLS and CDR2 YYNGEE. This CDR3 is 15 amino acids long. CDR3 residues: CASSSRMGQNTEAFF. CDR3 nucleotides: TGTGCCAGCAGCTCCCGGATGGGGCAGAACACTGAAGCTTTCTTT.

The CDR3 reads CAISRVGRDFNEQYF. As DNA, the CDR3 is TGTGCCATCAGTAGGGTTGGCAGGGACTTCAACGAGCAGTACTTC. The chain carries TRBV10-3 and TRBJ2-7, with D perhaps matching TRBD2 (6 bases). The length of the CDR3 is 15 residues. The germline V gene encodes CDR1 ENHRY and CDR2 SYGVKD. V gave up 5 bases and J gave up 5 bases, with 19 bases separating them.

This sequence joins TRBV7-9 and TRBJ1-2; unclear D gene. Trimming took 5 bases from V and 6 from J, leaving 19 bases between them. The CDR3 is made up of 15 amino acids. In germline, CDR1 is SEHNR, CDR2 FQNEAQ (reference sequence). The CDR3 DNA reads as TGTGCCAGCAGCCCCCACCCGACAACTTCCGATGGCTACACCTTC. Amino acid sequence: CASSPHPTTSDGYTF.

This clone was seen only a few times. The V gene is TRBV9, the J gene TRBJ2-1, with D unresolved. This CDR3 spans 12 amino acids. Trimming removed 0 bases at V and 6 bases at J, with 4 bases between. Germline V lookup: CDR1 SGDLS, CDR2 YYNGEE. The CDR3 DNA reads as TGTGCCAGCAGCGTAGGCGCCAATGAGCAGTTCTTC. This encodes CASSVGANEQFF.

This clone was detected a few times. The CDR3 is CASSELEESQPQHF. The CDR3 nucleotides are TGTGCCAGCAGTGAATTGGAGGAGAGTCAGCCCCAGCATTTT. The V gene is TRBV25-1, the J gene TRBJ1-5; D remains unclear. V was clipped by 1 base and J by 6 bases, with 10 bases between them. The germline V gene encodes CDR1 MGHDK and CDR2 SYGVNS. The CDR3 is 14 residues long.

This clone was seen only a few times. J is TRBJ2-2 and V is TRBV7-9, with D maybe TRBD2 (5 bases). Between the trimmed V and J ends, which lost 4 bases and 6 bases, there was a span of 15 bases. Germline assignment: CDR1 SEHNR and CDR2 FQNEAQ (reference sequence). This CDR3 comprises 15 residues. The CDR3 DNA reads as TGTGCCAGCAGCTCTAACGCCGGGGAGCCCGGGGAGCTGTTTTTT. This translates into CASSSNAGEPGELFF.

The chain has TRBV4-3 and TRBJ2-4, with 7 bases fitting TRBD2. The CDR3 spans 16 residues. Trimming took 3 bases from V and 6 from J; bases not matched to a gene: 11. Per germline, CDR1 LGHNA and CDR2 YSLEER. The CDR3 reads CASSHQNRWGGNIQYF. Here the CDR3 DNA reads TGCGCCAGCAGCCACCAAAACAGGTGGGGGGGAAACATTCAGTACTTC.

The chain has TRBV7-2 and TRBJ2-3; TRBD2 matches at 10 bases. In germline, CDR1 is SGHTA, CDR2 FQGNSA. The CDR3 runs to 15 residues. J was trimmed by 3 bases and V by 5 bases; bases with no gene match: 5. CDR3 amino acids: CASSLLAGVTDTQYF. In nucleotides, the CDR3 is TGTGCCAGCAGCCTCCTAGCGGGAGTTACAGATACGCAGTATTTT. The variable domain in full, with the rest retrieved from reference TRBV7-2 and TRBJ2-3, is GAGVSQSPSNKVTEKGKDVELRCDPISGHTALYWYRQSLGQGLEFLIYFQGNSAPDKSGLPSDRFSAERTGGSVSTLTIQRTQQEDSAVYLCASSLLAGVTDTQYFGPGTRLTVL.

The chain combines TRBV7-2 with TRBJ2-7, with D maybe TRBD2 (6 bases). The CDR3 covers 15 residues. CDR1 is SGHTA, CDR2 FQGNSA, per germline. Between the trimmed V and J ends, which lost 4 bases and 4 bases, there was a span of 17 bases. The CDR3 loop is CASSYQSTSRYEQYF. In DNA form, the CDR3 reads TGTGCCAGCAGCTACCAGTCGACTAGTCGGTACGAGCAGTACTTC.

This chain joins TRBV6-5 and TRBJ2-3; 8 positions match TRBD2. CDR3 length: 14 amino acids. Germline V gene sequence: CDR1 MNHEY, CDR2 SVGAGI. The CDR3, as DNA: TGTAACAATCTAGCGGGCTTCGGCACAGATACGCAGTATTTT. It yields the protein CNNLAGFGTDTQYF.

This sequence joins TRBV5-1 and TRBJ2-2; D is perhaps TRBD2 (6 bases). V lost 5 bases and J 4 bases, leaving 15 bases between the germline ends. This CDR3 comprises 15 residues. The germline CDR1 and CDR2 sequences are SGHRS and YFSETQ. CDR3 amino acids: CASRALAGSTGELFF. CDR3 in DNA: TGCGCCAGCAGGGCACTCGCGGGAAGCACCGGGGAGCTGTTTTTT.

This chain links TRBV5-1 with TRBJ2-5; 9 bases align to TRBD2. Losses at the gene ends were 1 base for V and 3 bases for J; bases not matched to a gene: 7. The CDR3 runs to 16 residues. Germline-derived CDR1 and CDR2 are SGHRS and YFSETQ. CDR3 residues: CASSLISGSAEETQYF. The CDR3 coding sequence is TGCGCCAGCAGCTTGATTAGCGGGAGCGCGGAAGAGACCCAGTACTTC.

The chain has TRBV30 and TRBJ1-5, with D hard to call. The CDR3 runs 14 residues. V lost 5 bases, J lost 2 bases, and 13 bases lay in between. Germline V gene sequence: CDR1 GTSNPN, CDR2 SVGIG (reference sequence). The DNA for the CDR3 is TGTGCCTGGGATGAACGGAGGGGCAATCAGCCCCAGCATTTT. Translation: CAWDERRGNQPQHF.

Written as DNA, the CDR3 is TGTGCCAGCAGCGGGGAACAGGGGACTTTGCTGTACTTC. Translated, it gives CASSGEQGTLLYF. V usage is TRBV9 and J usage is TRBJ2-7; TRBD1 might be the D (7 bases). Germline V gene data show CDR1 as SGDLS and CDR2 as YYNGEE. The CDR3 extends over 13 amino acids. V lost 3 bases to trimming and J lost 12 bases, with 19 bases between them.

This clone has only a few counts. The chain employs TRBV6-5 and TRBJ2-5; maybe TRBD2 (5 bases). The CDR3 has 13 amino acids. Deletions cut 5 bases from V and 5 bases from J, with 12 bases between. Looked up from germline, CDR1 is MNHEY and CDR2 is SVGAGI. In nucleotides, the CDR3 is TGTGCCAGCAGTAGGAGGAGTTCGGAGACCCAGTACTTC. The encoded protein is CASSRRSSETQYF.

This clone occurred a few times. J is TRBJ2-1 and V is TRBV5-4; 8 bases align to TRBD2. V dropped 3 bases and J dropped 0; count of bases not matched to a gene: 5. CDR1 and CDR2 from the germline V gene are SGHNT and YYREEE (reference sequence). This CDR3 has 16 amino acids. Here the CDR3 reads CASSSRLAFSYNEQFF. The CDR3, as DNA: TGTGCCAGCAGCTCCAGACTAGCGTTCTCCTACAATGAGCAGTTCTTC.

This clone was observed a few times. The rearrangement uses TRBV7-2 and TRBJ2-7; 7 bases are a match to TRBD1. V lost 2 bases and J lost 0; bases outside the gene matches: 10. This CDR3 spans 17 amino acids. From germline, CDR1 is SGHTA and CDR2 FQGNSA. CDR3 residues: CASSLMLGTGDSYEQYV. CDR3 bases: TGTGCCAGCAGCTTAATGTTAGGAACAGGGGACTCCTACGAGCAGTACGTC.

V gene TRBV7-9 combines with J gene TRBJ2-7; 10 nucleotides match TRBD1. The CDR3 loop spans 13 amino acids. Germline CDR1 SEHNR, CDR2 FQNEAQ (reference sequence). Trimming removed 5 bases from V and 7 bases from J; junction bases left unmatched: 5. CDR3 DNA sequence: TGTGCCAGCAGCCGACAGGGGGCGAGGGAGCAGTACGTC. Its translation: CASSRQGAREQYV.

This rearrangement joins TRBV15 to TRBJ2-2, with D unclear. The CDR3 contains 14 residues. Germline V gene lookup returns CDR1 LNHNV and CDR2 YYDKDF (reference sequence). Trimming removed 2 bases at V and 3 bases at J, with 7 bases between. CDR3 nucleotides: TGTGCCACCAGCAGAACACAACACACCGGGGAGCTGTTTTTT. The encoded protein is CATSRTQHTGELFF. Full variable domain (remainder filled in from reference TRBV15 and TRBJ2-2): DAMVIQNPRYQVTQFGKPVTLSCSQTLNHNVMYWYQQKSSQAPKLLFHYYDKDFNNEADTPDNFQSRRPNTSFCFLDIRSPGLGDTAMYLCATSRTQHTGELFFGEGSRLTVL.

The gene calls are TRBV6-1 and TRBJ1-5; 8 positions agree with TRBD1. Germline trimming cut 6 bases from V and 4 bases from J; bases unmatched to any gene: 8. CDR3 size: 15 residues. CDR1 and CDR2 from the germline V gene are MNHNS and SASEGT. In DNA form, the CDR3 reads TGTGCCAGCAGCCGAGGACAGGGTAGTAATCAGCCCCAGCATTTT. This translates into CASSRGQGSNQPQHF.

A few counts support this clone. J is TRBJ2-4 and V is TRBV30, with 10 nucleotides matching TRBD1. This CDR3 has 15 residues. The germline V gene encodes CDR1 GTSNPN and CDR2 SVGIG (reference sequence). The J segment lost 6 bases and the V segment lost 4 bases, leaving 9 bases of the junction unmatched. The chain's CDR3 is CAWKGGDRGRNIQYF. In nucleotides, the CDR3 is TGTGCCTGGAAGGGCGGGGACAGGGGACGAAACATTCAGTACTTC.